This T cell receptor (beta chain) was captured by sequencing in a study of glioma-infiltrating T cells after dendritic cell vaccination. This CDR3 comprises 13 residues. Germline CDR1 and CDR2: MNHNY and SVGAGI (reference sequence). The V end was cut by 7 bases, the J end by 2 bases, with 11 bases between. Time point reported: after dendritic cell vaccination, including at tumor progression/relapse. PBMC sampling occurred before vaccination, two weeks after the third dose, and at progression. Only in-frame clones appear in the TCRdb table, and some are missing; sequencing was by immunoSEQ multiplex PCR. The table has 100,000 or so clones, approximately 84% seen once.

This chain joins TRBV6-6 and TRBJ1-2; D is possibly TRBD1 (5 bases). This sample comprised blood, obtained after dendritic cell vaccination. The receptor was derived from a human donor with glioblastoma. CDR3 sequence: CASTTGGNYGYTF. CDR3 DNA: TGTGCCAGCACCACGGGGGGAAACTATGGCTACACCTTC.